The rows below give T cell receptor beta chains drawn from one sample of a study of technical replicates of blood from a few donors. Generated by immunoSEQ multiplex PCR, the TCRdb table keeps only in-frame clones and is missing some. Here the sample spans some 76,000 clones, under 99% being singletons. Source material: T cells isolated from PBMCs. The origin of the receptors is a human donor in good health. Both conserved end residues are part of each CDR3. The order of the fields is J gene, V gene, clone size, D gene, CDR3 DNA, CDR3 protein. D genes are given only for firm matches. Clone size is stated in some rows and not others, as once, few, many or a class when expanded.

TRBJ1-5 TRBV6-5 - - TGTGCCAGCAGTTACAGGGAGGGTCAGCCCCAGCATTTT CASSYREGQPQHF
TRBJ1-2 TRBV2 - - TGTGCCAGCAGTGAAATGGCAGGGGACGACTATGGCTACACCTTC CASSEMAGDDYGYTF
TRBJ2-7 TRBV5-1 once - TGCGCCAGCAGCTTCGAACAGCAAATCTACGAGCAGTACTTC CASSFEQQIYEQYF
TRBJ2-1 TRBV11-2 - - TGTGCCAGCAGCTTAGACGGCAGGGGAAACAATGAGCAGTTCTTC CASSLDGRGNNEQFF
TRBJ1-1 TRBV6-6 - - TGTGCCAGCAGTTACCCCCCCACAATGAACACTGAAGCTTTCTTT CASSYPPTMNTEAFF
TRBJ1-5 TRBV6-1 - TRBD1 TGTGCCAGCAGTGCTCACTGGACAGGTCTTAATCAGCCCCAGCATTTT CASSAHWTGLNQPQHF
TRBJ2-5 TRBV4-3 - - TGCGCCAGCAGCCAAGGAGGGACCCAGTACTTC CASSQGGTQYF
TRBJ1-5 TRBV6-1 - TRBD1 TGTGCCAGCAGTGAAGCGCTGGGGGACAGGTATCAGCCCCAGCATTTT CASSEALGDRYQPQHF
TRBJ2-3 TRBV9 - TRBD2 TGTGCCAGCAGCCCATTAGCGGGACCTAGCACAGATACGCAGTATTTT CASSPLAGPSTDTQYF
TRBJ2-7 TRBV10-2 - TRBD1 TGCGCCAGCCTGTCCCGGGACAGGAACGAGCAGTACTTC CASLSRDRNEQYF
TRBJ1-2 TRBV6-5 - - TGTGCCAGCAGTACCGTCACAGGGTCCTATGGCTACACCTTC CASSTVTGSYGYTF
TRBJ1-2 TRBV9 - - TGTGCCAGCAGCGTAGGTCCAGGGAACTATGGCTACACCTTC CASSVGPGNYGYTF
TRBJ2-5 TRBV25-1 - - TGTGCCAGCACTGCGGGACCGGAGACCCAGTACTTC CASTAGPETQYF
TRBJ1-2 TRBV6-5 - TRBD1 TGTGCCAGCAGTCCGGGACAGTCTAACTATGGCTACACCTTC CASSPGQSNYGYTF
TRBJ2-3 TRBV11-2 - - TGTGCCAGCAGCACGCGGGCCTCAAGCACAGATACGCAGTATTTT CASSTRASSTDTQYF
TRBJ2-3 TRBV4-1 - TRBD1 TGCGCCAGCAGCCGGGGACAGGGCTACACAGATACGCAGTATTTT CASSRGQGYTDTQYF
TRBJ2-7 TRBV1 - - TGCACCAGCAGCCAGGTCTCTGGGACTAGCAAGAACGAGCAGTACTTC CTSSQVSGTSKNEQYF
TRBJ1-5 TRBV6-5 - - TGTGCCAGCAGTAGGACACCGAGCAATCAGCCCCAGCATTTT CASSRTPSNQPQHF
TRBJ2-3 TRBV29-1 - - TGCAGCGTTGAAGAAGGGGGAACAGATACGCAGTATTTT CSVEEGGTDTQYF
TRBJ2-7 TRBV2 - TRBD1 TGTGCCAGCAGTGGAATCGGGACAGGGGTGCACGAGCAGTACTTC CASSGIGTGVHEQYF
TRBJ2-3 TRBV29-1 - - TGCAGCGTAGGGACTTTAGCCACAGATACGCAGTATTTT CSVGTLATDTQYF
TRBJ2-7 TRBV5-1 - TRBD1 TGCGCCAGCTGGGACAGCTACGAGCAGTACTTC CASWDSYEQYF
TRBJ2-1 TRBV6-1 - - TGTGCCAGCAGTGCTGGGAGGCGGTACAATGAGCAGTTCTTC CASSAGRRYNEQFF
TRBJ1-5 TRBV7-9 few TRBD1 TGTGCCAGCAGCGGGGGACAGGGGAATGCGCCCCAGCATTTT CASSGGQGNAPQHF
TRBJ2-7 TRBV30 - TRBD2 TGTGCCTGGAGTTCGCGGACTAGCGGGTTCTCCTACGAGCAGTACTTC CAWSSRTSGFSYEQYF
TRBJ2-7 TRBV7-2 - TRBD1 TGTGCCAGCAGTCGTCCCGGGACAGTACACTACGAGCAGTACTTC CASSRPGTVHYEQYF
TRBJ1-1 TRBV7-9 - - TGTGCCAGCAGCTTACAGGGTCTGGAAACTGAAGCTTTCTTT CASSLQGLETEAFF
TRBJ2-1 TRBV29-1 - TRBD2 TGCAGCGTTTACCCGGGGGGGAATGAGCAGTTCTTC CSVYPGGNEQFF
TRBJ1-5 TRBV7-2 few TRBD1 TGTGCCAGCAGCCCGAGGACAGGGAATCAGCCCCAGCATTTT CASSPRTGNQPQHF
TRBJ2-1 TRBV5-1 - - TGCGCCAGCAGATCATTCGGGACTCGTTACAATGAGCAGTTCTTC CASRSFGTRYNEQFF
TRBJ1-2 TRBV6-1 - - TGTGCCAGCAGTGATTCCCCTATTCTCACAGGGCGGGTTGGCTACACCTTC CASSDSPILTGRVGYTF
TRBJ2-7 TRBV19 - TRBD2 TGTGCCAGTAGTGCGGCTAGCGGGGCCTACGAGCAGTACTTC CASSAASGAYEQYF
TRBJ1-5 TRBV7-2 few TRBD1 TGTGCCAGCAGCACCGCCCGGGACAGGTCCCAGCATTTT CASSTARDRSQHF
TRBJ1-1 TRBV19 few - TGTGCCAGTAGTGAACATAGAACAGGGAACACTGAAGCTTTCTTT CASSEHRTGNTEAFF
TRBJ2-7 TRBV15 once TRBD2 TGTGCCACCAGCAGGGAAGCGGGAGTAGGTGAGGACGAGCAGTACTTC CATSREAGVGEDEQYF
TRBJ2-3 TRBV9 - TRBD2 TGTGCCAGCAGCGCCCGACTAGCGGGAGTAGCAGATACGCAGTATTTT CASSARLAGVADTQYF
TRBJ1-1 TRBV27 - - TGTGCCAGCAGTATCGGGGTTCCCCCAGGAACTGAAGCTTTCTTT CASSIGVPPGTEAFF
TRBJ2-7 TRBV6-6 once TRBD1 TGTGCCAGCAGACAACAGGGGTTCTACGAGCAGTACTTC CASRQQGFYEQYF
TRBJ2-5 TRBV10-3 - TRBD2 TGTGCCAGGACTAGCGGGAGGGATGAGACCCAGTACTTC CARTSGRDETQYF
TRBJ2-7 TRBV16 - - TGTGCCAGCAGTCCAGCTGGGCACTACGAGCAGTACTTC CASSPAGHYEQYF
TRBJ1-1 TRBV7-6 - - TGTGCCAGCAGCGCAGTCAGCACTGAAGCTTTCTTT CASSAVSTEAFF
TRBJ1-2 TRBV6-1 once - TGTGCCAGCAGTGATTCTCGACAGAACTATGGCTACACCTTC CASSDSRQNYGYTF
TRBJ2-7 TRBV7-7 - - TGTGCCAGCAGTTTAGGGACAACTTACGAGCAGTACTTC CASSLGTTYEQYF
TRBJ2-7 TRBV28 - - TGTGCCAGCAGTTTTCCCGGGGAAGCAATCAGCGAGCAGTACTTC CASSFPGEAISEQYF
TRBJ1-1 TRBV2 - TRBD1 TGTGCCAGCAGTGATCAGGGGGCTGTAAACACTGAAGCTTTCTTT CASSDQGAVNTEAFF
TRBJ1-5 TRBV19 - TRBD1 TGTGCCAGTAGTATAGCGACAGGGGATAGGCCCCAGCATTTT CASSIATGDRPQHF
TRBJ2-5 TRBV27 - TRBD2 TGTGCCAGCAGCAGGAAAGCGGGGCCGATACAAGAGACCCAGTACTTC CASSRKAGPIQETQYF
TRBJ2-1 TRBV14 - - TGTGCCAGCAGCCAAGATTTCGGTGTGTGGTACAATGAGCAGTTCTTC CASSQDFGVWYNEQFF
TRBJ2-7 TRBV2 - - TGTGCCAGCGCGAAAGCCTACGAGCAGTACTTC CASAKAYEQYF
TRBJ1-4 TRBV28 - - TGTGCCAGCAGTTTATCCGACAGTGCAACTAATGAAAAACTGTTTTTT CASSLSDSATNEKLFF
TRBJ2-7 TRBV30 - TRBD2 TGTGCCTGGAGTGGACTAGCGGGAGGCGAGCAGTACTTC CAWSGLAGGEQYF
TRBJ1-1 TRBV7-6 - - TGTGCCAGCAGCTTAGGGGGGCCACAAAGAGCTTTCTTT CASSLGGPQRAFF
TRBJ2-1 TRBV7-9 - - TGTGCCAGCAGCTTAGAGGGCAGGGACTCCTACAATGAGCAGTTCTTC CASSLEGRDSYNEQFF
TRBJ2-1 TRBV10-2 - TRBD2 TGCGCCAGCAGTGTGGCGGGGGCCTACAATGAGCAGTTCTTC CASSVAGAYNEQFF